This TCR beta chain was sequenced during a study of CD8 T cells in Susac syndrome. RNA was extracted with the RNeasy kit, and a quantity of roughly 0.5 to 1 ug was reverse transcribed using random hexamers. TCRdb re-derived calls from the immunoSEQ multiplex PCR reads in MiXCR, one entry per CDR3 protein. The data show under 200,000 distinct CDR3 sequences, 85% to 95% seen once. TEMRA cells were enriched by FACS, while CD8+ and CD4+ T cells were obtained through a negative isolation that was performed magnetically. The CDR3 length is 15 residues. From germline, CDR1 is MNHEY and CDR2 SVGAGI. The V and J ends lost 0 bases and 3 bases respectively, with 12 bases between them.

The TCR sequence derives from a human donor in good health. V and J are TRBV6-5 and TRBJ2-7; perhaps D is TRBD1 or TRBD2 (5 bases each). The sequenced sample was CD4+ T cells from PBMCs. CDR3 bases: TGTGCCAGCAGTTACTCATCTGGGGGAAACTACGAGCAGTACGTC. It yields the protein CASSYSSGGNYEQYV.